What follows are 24 T cell receptor beta chains derived from one specimen sequenced in a study of cytomegalovirus exposure and HLA in healthy donors. The PCR was carried out with 60 Vbeta primers and 13 Jbeta primers. The repertoire was sequenced with immunoSEQ multiplex PCR; TCRdb's copy has only in-frame clones and lacks some. The repertoire includes fewer than 250,000 clones, more than 75% of them detected once, and 14% sits in the top ten. The sequencing sample was made of PBMCs. The source of these receptors is a woman aged 30 to 39 in good health and CMV-seropositive.

This clone has only one observation. The CDR3 DNA is TGTGCCAGCAGCCAAGCGACGGGAGTCTCTAATAATGAGCAGTTCTTC. Translation gives CASSQATGVSNNEQFF. The chain has TRBV14 and TRBJ2-1; D might be TRBD2 (6 bases). The CDR3 has 16 amino acids. V was clipped by 1 base and J by 7 bases, with 17 bases between them. CDR1 and CDR2 from the germline V gene are SGHDN and FVKESK.

This clone was seen more than once but under ten times. The chain combines TRBV11-2 with TRBJ2-3; 10 bases align to TRBD2. Germline lookup yields CDR1 SGHAT and CDR2 FQNNGV. Unmatched junction bases numbered 5, after V lost 0 bases and J lost 5 bases. This CDR3 contains 16 residues. The CDR3 here is CASSLERAGGQDTQYF. The CDR3 nucleotides are TGTGCCAGCAGCTTAGAAAGAGCGGGGGGGCAAGATACGCAGTATTTT.

This clone was counted a single time. The chain joins TRBV7-2 to TRBJ2-1; tentatively, D is TRBD2 (6 bases). This CDR3 spans 13 amino acids. Looked up from germline, CDR1 is SGHTA and CDR2 is FQGNSA. The ends were cut back, 5 bases at V and 5 bases at J, with 10 bases in the middle. CDR3 region: CASSAGPDNEQFF. The CDR3 nucleotides read TGTGCCAGCAGCGCGGGACCGGACAATGAGCAGTTCTTC.

The chain links TRBV9 to TRBJ2-1; 14 positions match TRBD2. V lost 4 bases and J lost 8; bases outside the gene matches: 5. CDR1 is SGDLS and CDR2 is YYNGEE in the germline V gene. The CDR3 sequence is 15 residues long. CDR3 DNA sequence: TGTGCCAGCAGCCCCCGACTAGCGGGAGGGGATGAGCAGTTCTTC. Its protein product is CASSPRLAGGDEQFF. The variable domain in full, completed from reference TRBV9 and TRBJ2-1, reads DSGVTQTPKHLITATGQRVTLRCSPRSGDLSVYWYQQSLDQGLQFLIQYYNGEERAKGNILERFSAQQFPDLHSELNLSSLELGDSALYFCASSPRLAGGDEQFFGPGTRLTVL.

This clone occurred a few times. This chain connects TRBV28 to TRBJ1-5, with a possible D match to TRBD1 (6 bases). The V and J ends lost 6 bases and 0 bases respectively, with 12 bases between them. Per germline, CDR1 MDHEN and CDR2 SYDVKM. This CDR3 is 15 amino acids long. CDR3 region: CASSSDRFSNQPQHF. The CDR3 nucleotides read TGTGCCAGCAGCTCCGACAGGTTTAGCAATCAGCCCCAGCATTTT.

V usage is TRBV9 and J usage is TRBJ2-7; D might be TRBD1 (6 bases). Trimming removed 2 bases from V and 2 bases from J, with 14 bases in between. This CDR3 has 15 amino acids. From germline, CDR1 is SGDLS and CDR2 YYNGEE. In DNA, the CDR3 is TGTGCCAGCAGCGTCCTCCCAGGGGTTCCCTACGAGCAGTACTTC. Protein: CASSVLPGVPYEQYF.

The J gene is TRBJ2-1, the V gene TRBV19, with 9 bases lining up with TRBD2. The V segment lost 6 bases and the J segment 6 bases; nucleotides outside the gene matches: 9. Germline CDR1 LNHDA, CDR2 SQIVND (reference sequence). This CDR3 has 15 amino acids. The CDR3 loop reads CASSTSQRGANEQFF. In DNA form, the CDR3 reads TGTGCCAGTAGCACCAGCCAGCGGGGGGCCAATGAGCAGTTCTTC.

The rearrangement links TRBV6-1 to TRBJ2-3; a weak D match, TRBD1 (5 bases). This CDR3 region has 15 residues. Per the germline V gene, CDR1 is MNHNS and CDR2 is SASEGT. The V end was cut by 1 base, the J end by 0 bases, with 8 bases between. The CDR3 loop is CASSEVQASTDTQYF. CDR3 nucleotides: TGTGCCAGCAGTGAAGTACAGGCGAGCACAGATACGCAGTATTTT.

The chain links TRBV11-3 to TRBJ1-3; D might be TRBD1 (5 bases). V lost 4 bases to trimming and J lost 0 bases, with 10 bases between them. Germline V gene lookup returns CDR1 SGHNT and CDR2 YENEEA. This CDR3 has 15 amino acids. As DNA, the CDR3 is TGTGCCAGCAGCTCTCGACAGCCCTCTGGAAACACCATATATTTT. Protein product: CASSSRQPSGNTIYF.

V and J are TRBV6-4 and TRBJ1-1; TRBD1 matches at 8 bases. J gave up 1 base and V 9 bases, and 13 bases lay outside the gene matches. Germline CDR1 reads MRHNA; CDR2 reads SNTAGT. The CDR3 has 16 residues. The CDR3 sequence is CASYQGASPGNTEAFF. The CDR3 nucleotides read TGTGCCAGTTATCAGGGGGCTTCTCCGGGGAACACTGAAGCTTTCTTT.

The V call is TRBV7-2, the J call TRBJ2-7, with 7 bases that match TRBD2. The CDR3 contains 14 residues. The V gene end was trimmed by 3 bases and the J gene end by 4 bases; junction bases not matched to a gene: 6. Per germline, CDR1 SGHTA and CDR2 FQGNSA. This CDR3 is CASSLWEGPYEQYF. CDR3 DNA sequence: TGTGCCAGCAGCTTGTGGGAGGGCCCATACGAGCAGTACTTC.

The chain combines TRBV6-5 with TRBJ1-2, with D possibly TRBD1 on 5 matching bases. Germline lookup yields CDR1 MNHEY and CDR2 SVGAGI. The CDR3 sequence is 15 residues long. V was shortened by 0 bases and J by 4 bases, with 12 bases between the two germline ends. CDR3 nucleotides: TGTGCCAGCAGTTACTCGTCAGGGAGGGGCTATGGCTACACCTTC. This translates into CASSYSSGRGYGYTF.

This chain joins TRBV19 and TRBJ2-6; maybe TRBD1 (5 bases). V was shortened by 7 bases and J by 0 bases, with 7 bases between the two germline ends. CDR3 length: 14 residues. Germline V lookup: CDR1 LNHDA, CDR2 SQIVND (reference sequence). The CDR3 protein is CASKQASGANVLTF. The DNA for the CDR3 is TGTGCCAGTAAACAGGCCTCTGGGGCCAACGTCCTGACTTTC.

This CDR3 reads CAISESMRQGADTIYF. In nucleotides, the CDR3 is TGTGCCATCAGTGAGTCAATGCGACAGGGGGCAGACACCATATATTTT. The genes are TRBV10-3 and TRBJ1-3; 10 bases align to TRBD1. Germline lookup yields CDR1 ENHRY and CDR2 SYGVKD. V trimming: 0 bases; J trimming: 8 bases; junction bases outside the gene matches: 7. The CDR3 runs 16 residues.

This chain links TRBV4-3 with TRBJ1-3; D may be TRBD1 (6 bases). The CDR3 has 19 residues. Germline V gene lookup returns CDR1 LGHNA and CDR2 YSLEER. Trimming cost V 0 bases and J 4 bases, with 22 bases left between them. As DNA, the CDR3 is TGCGCCAGCAGCCAAGATAACGTTGAGGGGGTCTGGTCCGGAAACACCATATATTTT. This sequence encodes CASSQDNVEGVWSGNTIYF.

CDR3 protein: CASSQLRGLEEKLFF. The CDR3 nucleotides read TGTGCCAGCAGCCAACTCAGGGGGTTAGAAGAAAAACTGTTTTTT. The rearrangement joins TRBV7-3 to TRBJ1-4; 7 bases fit TRBD1. With 5 bases clipped from V and 8 bases from J, the junction kept 11 bases outside the gene matches. This CDR3 is built from 15 residues. Germline values: CDR1 SGHTA, CDR2 FQGTGA.

The genes are TRBV9 and TRBJ2-7; weak D call: TRBD2 (5 bases). This CDR3 is built from 14 residues. V lost 3 bases to trimming and J lost 2 bases, with 12 bases between them. From germline, CDR1 is SGDLS and CDR2 YYNGEE. The chain's CDR3 is CASSAGGLAYEQYF. Here the CDR3 DNA reads TGTGCCAGCAGCGCTGGCGGGCTGGCCTACGAGCAGTACTTC.

The chain uses TRBV9 and TRBJ2-1; 8 positions agree with TRBD2. Germline trimming cut 0 bases from V and 8 bases from J; bases unmatched to any gene: 7. The CDR3 has 15 amino acids. Germline V CDR1 and CDR2: SGDLS, YYNGEE. In DNA, the CDR3 is TGTGCCAGCAGCGTAGGGGGTGATAGCGGGGATGAGCAGTTCTTC. It yields the protein CASSVGGDSGDEQFF. Filled out from reference TRBV9 and TRBJ2-1, the complete variable domain reads DSGVTQTPKHLITATGQRVTLRCSPRSGDLSVYWYQQSLDQGLQFLIQYYNGEERAKGNILERFSAQQFPDLHSELNLSSLELGDSALYFCASSVGGDSGDEQFFGPGTRLTVL.

The chain is built from TRBV7-8 and TRBJ2-5; 9 nucleotides agree with TRBD1. The CDR3 has 16 residues. Germline V CDR1 and CDR2: SGHVS, FQNEAQ. V lost 5 bases and J lost 2; bases outside the gene matches: 9. In DNA form, the CDR3 reads TGTGCCAGCAGCGGCCGGGACAGGGCTAATCAAGAGACCCAGTACTTC. This sequence encodes CASSGRDRANQETQYF. The full variable domain, completed using reference TRBV7-8 and TRBJ2-5, is GAGVSQSPRYKVAKRGQDVALRCDPISGHVSLFWYQQALGQGPEFLTYFQNEAQLDKSGLPSDRFFAERPEGSVSTLKIQRTQQEDSAVYLCASSGRDRANQETQYFGPGTRLLVL.

CDR3 bases: TGTGCCATCAGTGAGAGGGTCAGGGTAGCACCTGGGGCCAACGTCCTGACTTTC. Translating it yields CAISERVRVAPGANVLTF. This chain connects TRBV10-3 to TRBJ2-6; D is perhaps TRBD1 (5 bases). In germline, CDR1 is ENHRY, CDR2 SYGVKD. V was trimmed by 2 bases and J by 2 bases, leaving 16 bases between them. The CDR3 contains 18 residues.

This clone was detected a few times. The rearrangement joins TRBV7-2 to TRBJ1-1, with 8 positions matching TRBD1. There are 14 residues in the CDR3. Germline V lookup: CDR1 SGHTA, CDR2 FQGNSA. V dropped 5 bases and J dropped 1; count of bases not matched to a gene: 3. CDR3 sequence (DNA): TGTGCCAGCAGCAAAGGACAGGGGAACACTGAAGCTTTCTTT. It codes for CASSKGQGNTEAFF.

A word on this clone: No conserved phenylalanine or tryptophan ends this CDR3, so it is likely a read error. It is unclear where the CDR3 begins or ends on the DNA, so no DNA is shown, and the CDR3 is as TCRdb lists it. The chain combines TRBV19 with TRBJ1-1; the table's D call TRBD1 went unverified against the DNA. CDR1 LNHDA and CDR2 SQIVND come from the germline V gene (reference sequence). With termini counted, the CDR3 has 10 amino acids. CDR3: CASRRTVQSR.

The chain links TRBV7-9 to TRBJ1-2; possibly TRBD1 for D (6 bases). CDR3 size: 18 residues. Germline V gene data show CDR1 as SEHNR and CDR2 as FQNEAQ (reference sequence). Trimming removed 1 base at V and 2 bases at J, with 20 bases between. CDR3 DNA: TGTGCCAGCAGCTTAGGAGGGGCCGGGGGGCGAGGAAACTATGGCTACACCTTC. Translated, it gives CASSLGGAGGRGNYGYTF.

In this sample, this clone turned up a few times. The chain recombines TRBV7-9 with TRBJ2-1; the match to TRBD2 covers 9 bases. Germline CDR1 and CDR2: SEHNR and FQNEAQ (reference sequence). The CDR3 loop spans 12 amino acids. V trimming: 1 base; J trimming: 15 bases; junction bases outside the gene matches: 4. The CDR3 loop reads CASSLESGGWFF. CDR3 in DNA: TGTGCCAGCAGCTTAGAAAGCGGGGGGTGGTTCTTC.